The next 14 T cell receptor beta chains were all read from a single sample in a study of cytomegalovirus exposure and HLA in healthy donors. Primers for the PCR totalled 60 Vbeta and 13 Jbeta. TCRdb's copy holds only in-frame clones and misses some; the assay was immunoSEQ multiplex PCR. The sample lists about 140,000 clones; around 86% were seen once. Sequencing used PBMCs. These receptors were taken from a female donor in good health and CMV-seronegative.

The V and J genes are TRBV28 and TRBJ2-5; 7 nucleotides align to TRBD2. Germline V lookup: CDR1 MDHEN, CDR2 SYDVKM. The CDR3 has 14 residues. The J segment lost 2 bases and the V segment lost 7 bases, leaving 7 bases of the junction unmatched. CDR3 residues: CASTNSGYQETQYF. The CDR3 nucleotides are TGTGCCAGCACCAATAGCGGGTATCAAGAGACCCAGTACTTC.

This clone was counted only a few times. CDR3 DNA: TGTGCCAGCAGGATCCAATTTGCCTTCTCGGATGAGCAGTTCTTC. This encodes CASRIQFAFSDEQFF. The V and J genes are TRBV5-8 and TRBJ2-1; D uncertain. Trimming shortened V by 5 bases and J by 8 bases, and 20 bases separated the two germline ends. The CDR3 covers 15 residues. CDR1 and CDR2 (germline): SGHTS, YDEGEE.

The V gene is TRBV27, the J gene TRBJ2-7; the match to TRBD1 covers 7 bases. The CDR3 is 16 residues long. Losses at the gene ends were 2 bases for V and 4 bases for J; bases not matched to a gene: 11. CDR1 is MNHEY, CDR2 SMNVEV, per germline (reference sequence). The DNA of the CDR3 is TGTGCCAGCAGTTTAAGTTCGGGACAGAAGTTTTACGAGCAGTACTTC. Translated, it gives CASSLSSGQKFYEQYF.

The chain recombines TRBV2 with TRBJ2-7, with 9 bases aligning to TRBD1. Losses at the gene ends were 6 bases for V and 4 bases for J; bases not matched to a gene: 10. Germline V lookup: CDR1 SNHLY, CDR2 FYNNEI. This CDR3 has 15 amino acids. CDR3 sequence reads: CASRPLRDREYEQYF. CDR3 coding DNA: TGTGCCAGCAGGCCCCTTCGGGACAGGGAGTACGAGCAGTACTTC. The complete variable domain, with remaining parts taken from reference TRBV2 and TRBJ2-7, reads EPEVTQTPSHQVTQMGQEVILRCVPISNHLYFYWYRQILGQKVEFLVSFYNNEISEKSEIFDDQFSVERPDGSNFTLKIRSTKLEDSAMYFCASRPLRDREYEQYFGPGTRLTVT.

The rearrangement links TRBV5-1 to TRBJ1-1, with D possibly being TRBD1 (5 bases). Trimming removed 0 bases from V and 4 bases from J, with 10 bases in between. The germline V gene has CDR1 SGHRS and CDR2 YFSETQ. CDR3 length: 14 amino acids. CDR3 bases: TGCGCCAGCAGCTTGGAGGGGCTCGGCACTGAAGCTTTCTTT. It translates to CASSLEGLGTEAFF.

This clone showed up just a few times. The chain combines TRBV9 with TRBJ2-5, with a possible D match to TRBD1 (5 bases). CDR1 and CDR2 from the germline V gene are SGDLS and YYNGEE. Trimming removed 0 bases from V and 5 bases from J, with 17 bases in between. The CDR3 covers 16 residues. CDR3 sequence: CASSVGQGAGRETQYF. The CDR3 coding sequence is TGTGCCAGCAGCGTAGGGCAAGGGGCAGGTAGGGAGACCCAGTACTTC.

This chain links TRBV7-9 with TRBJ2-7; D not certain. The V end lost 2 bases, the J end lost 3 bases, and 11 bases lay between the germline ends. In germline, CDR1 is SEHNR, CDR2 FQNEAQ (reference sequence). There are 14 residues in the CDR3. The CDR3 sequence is CASSLSPDNYEQYF. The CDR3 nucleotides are TGTGCCAGCAGCTTATCCCCCGACAACTACGAGCAGTACTTC.

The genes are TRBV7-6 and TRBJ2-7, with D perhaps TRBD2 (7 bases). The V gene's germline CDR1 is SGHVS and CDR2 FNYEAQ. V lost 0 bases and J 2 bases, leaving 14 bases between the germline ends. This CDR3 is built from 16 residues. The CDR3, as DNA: TGTGCCAGCAGCTTAGCGGCTGGGGAGGGGGCCTACGAGCAGTACTTC. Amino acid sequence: CASSLAAGEGAYEQYF.

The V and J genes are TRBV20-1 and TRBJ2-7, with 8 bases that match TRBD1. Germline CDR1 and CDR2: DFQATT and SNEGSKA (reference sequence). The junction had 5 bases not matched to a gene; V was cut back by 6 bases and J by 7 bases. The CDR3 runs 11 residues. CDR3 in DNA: TGCAGTGCCCATAACAGGGGGGAGCAGTACTTC. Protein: CSAHNRGEQYF.

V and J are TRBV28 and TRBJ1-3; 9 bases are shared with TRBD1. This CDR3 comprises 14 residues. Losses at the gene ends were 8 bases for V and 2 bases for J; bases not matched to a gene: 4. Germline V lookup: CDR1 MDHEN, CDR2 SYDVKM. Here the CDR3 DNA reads TGTGCCAGCGGGACAGGGCCGGCTGGAAACACCATATATTTT. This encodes CASGTGPAGNTIYF.

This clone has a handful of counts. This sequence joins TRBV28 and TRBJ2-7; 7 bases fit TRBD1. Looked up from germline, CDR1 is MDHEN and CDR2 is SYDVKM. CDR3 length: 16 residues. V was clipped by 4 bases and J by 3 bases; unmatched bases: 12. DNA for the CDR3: TGTGCCAGCAGTTGGGGTTTACGGGACAGCAACTACGAGCAGTACTTC. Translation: CASSWGLRDSNYEQYF.

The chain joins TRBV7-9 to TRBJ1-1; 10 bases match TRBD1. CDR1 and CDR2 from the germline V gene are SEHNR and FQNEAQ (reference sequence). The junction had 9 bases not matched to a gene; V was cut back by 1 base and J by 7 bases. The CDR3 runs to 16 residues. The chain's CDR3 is CASSLGPGTGEIEAFF. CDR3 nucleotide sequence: TGTGCCAGCAGCTTAGGGCCAGGGACAGGGGAAATTGAAGCTTTCTTT.

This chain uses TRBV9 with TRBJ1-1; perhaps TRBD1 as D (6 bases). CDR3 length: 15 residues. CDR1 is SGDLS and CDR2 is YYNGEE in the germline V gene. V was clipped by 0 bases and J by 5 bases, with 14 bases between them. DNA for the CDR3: TGTGCCAGCAGCGTAGCCCCCAGGGGTGGGACTGAAGCTTTCTTT. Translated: CASSVAPRGGTEAFF.

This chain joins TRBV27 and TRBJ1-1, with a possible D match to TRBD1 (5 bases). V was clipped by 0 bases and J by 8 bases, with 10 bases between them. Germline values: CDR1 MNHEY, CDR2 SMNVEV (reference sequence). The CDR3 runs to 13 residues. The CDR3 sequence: CASSLSGTLEAFF. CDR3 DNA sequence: TGTGCCAGCAGTTTATCAGGGACTCTCGAAGCTTTCTTT.